A single sample is the source of the 17 T cell receptor beta chains below, sequenced in a study of blood T cell repertoires in COVID-19. Using immunoSEQ multiplex PCR, the repertoire was profiled, and TCRdb retains in-frame clones only, with some absent. This sample carries roughly 280,000 clones, 85% to 90% of them seen once, and the ten largest clones take 4.1%. The sequenced sample was PBMCs or T cells enriched from blood (not recorded which). Receptor source: a woman under 40 with acute COVID-19.

The J gene is TRBJ2-1, the V gene TRBV7-9; TRBD2 agrees at 11 bases. Germline lookup yields CDR1 SEHNR and CDR2 FQNEAQ (reference sequence). This CDR3 comprises 15 residues. V shed 2 bases and J 5 bases; nucleotides not matched to a gene: 2. The CDR3 region is CASSLMGLADNEQFF. The CDR3 nucleotides read TGTGCCAGCAGCTTAATGGGACTAGCGGACAATGAGCAGTTCTTC.

The chain recombines TRBV6-5 with TRBJ1-1; 7 nucleotides align to TRBD1. Looked up from germline, CDR1 is MNHEY and CDR2 is SVGAGI. The CDR3 spans 14 residues. Losses at the gene ends were 2 bases for V and 10 bases for J; bases not matched to a gene: 10. The CDR3 is CASSYRDSLGGAFF. In nucleotides, the CDR3 is TGTGCCAGCAGTTACCGGGACAGCCTTGGGGGAGCTTTCTTT.

The genes are TRBV7-9 and TRBJ2-7; D not resolved. Germline CDR1 is SEHNR and CDR2 is FQNEAQ (reference sequence). The CDR3 consists of 13 residues. The germline V and J ends were trimmed by 5 bases and 2 bases, with 10 bases remaining between them. The CDR3 DNA sequence: TGTGCCAGCAGCCTAACCGAGGCCTACGAGCAGTACTTC. This codes for CASSLTEAYEQYF.

The rearrangement links TRBV7-8 to TRBJ1-6; 9 bases are shared with TRBD1. V was pared by 5 bases and J by 6 bases, with 5 bases of the junction left unmatched. CDR1 and CDR2 from the germline V gene are SGHVS and FQNEAQ. This CDR3 region has 15 residues. The CDR3 reads CASSLPGQGNSPLHF. DNA for the CDR3: TGTGCCAGCAGCCTTCCGGGACAGGGTAATTCACCCCTCCACTTT.

V gene TRBV11-2 combines with J gene TRBJ2-2, with 12 nucleotides matching TRBD2. CDR3 length: 16 residues. Trimming cost V 4 bases and J 3 bases; bases outside gene matches: 3. The germline gives CDR1 SGHAT, CDR2 FQNNGV. The CDR3 spells CASSSGLAGYTGELFF. In DNA, the CDR3 is TGTGCCAGCAGCTCGGGACTAGCGGGCTACACCGGGGAGCTGTTTTTT.

The rearrangement uses TRBV7-3 and TRBJ2-2, with D hard to call. Germline CDR1 reads SGHTA; CDR2 reads FQGTGA. With 4 bases removed from V and 4 bases from J, the gap between germline ends came to 7 bases. This CDR3 has 13 residues. CDR3 sequence: CASSSSSTGELFF. The CDR3 bases are TGTGCCAGCAGCTCCTCGAGCACCGGGGAGCTGTTTTTT.

The rearrangement joins TRBV12-3 or TRBV12-4 to TRBJ1-2; TRBD1 matches 7 bases. The V segment lost 3 bases and the J segment 5 bases; nucleotides outside the gene matches: 0. There are 12 residues in the CDR3. The CDR3 bases are TGTGCCAGCAGTTTGGGACAGTATGGCTACACCTTC. Translating it yields CASSLGQYGYTF.

This chain connects TRBV27 to TRBJ1-5, with TRBD1 identical over 8 bases. The ends lost 2 bases at V and 7 bases at J; junction bases unmatched: 4. CDR3 length: 14 amino acids. The germline V gene encodes CDR1 MNHEY and CDR2 SMNVEV (reference sequence). The CDR3 region is CASSLQGAWQPQHF. The CDR3 bases are TGTGCCAGCAGTTTACAGGGGGCTTGGCAGCCCCAGCATTTT.

The chain couples TRBV6-5 to TRBJ1-1; the match to TRBD1 covers 8 bases. V shed 2 bases, J shed 2 bases, and the junction held 4 bases outside the gene matches. The CDR3 extends over 15 amino acids. Germline V gene data show CDR1 as MNHEY and CDR2 as SVGAGI. The CDR3 spells CASSYNDRGNTEAFF. The CDR3 bases are TGTGCCAGCAGTTACAACGACAGGGGAAACACTGAAGCTTTCTTT.

V is TRBV5-4 and J is TRBJ2-3, with TRBD2 matching over 12 bases. The CDR3 runs 15 residues. V lost 4 bases and J lost 3; bases outside the gene matches: 3. Germline loops: CDR1 SGHNT, CDR2 YYREEE (reference sequence). CDR3 residues: CASSMGTSGTDTQYF. The CDR3 nucleotides read TGTGCCAGCAGCATGGGGACTAGCGGGACAGATACGCAGTATTTT.

V gene TRBV13 combines with J gene TRBJ2-7; weak D call: TRBD2 (6 bases). Trimming cost V 5 bases and J 3 bases, with 20 bases left between them. This CDR3 spans 16 amino acids. Germline CDR1 PRHDT, CDR2 FYEKMQ (reference sequence). The CDR3 DNA follows: TGTGCCAGCAGCCCGCTCCCTTCCGACGGGGGCTACGAGCAGTACTTC. Its translation: CASSPLPSDGGYEQYF.

This clone was observed a handful of times. This chain links TRBV6-2 or TRBV6-3 with TRBJ1-1, with 9 positions matching TRBD1. This CDR3 has 17 amino acids. Germline V gene sequence: CDR1 MNHEY, CDR2 SVGEGT. The V segment lost 5 bases and the J segment 0 bases; nucleotides outside the gene matches: 10. The CDR3 DNA follows: TGTGCCAGCAGTCCCTTCCCCGGGACAGGGATGAACACTGAAGCTTTCTTT. This gives the protein CASSPFPGTGMNTEAFF.

The chain couples TRBV6-5 to TRBJ1-4, with 8 bases lining up with TRBD1. The germline gives CDR1 MNHEY, CDR2 SVGAGI. With 6 bases clipped from V and 7 bases from J, the junction kept 10 bases outside the gene matches. CDR3 size: 15 residues. CDR3 protein: CASRQRQGSGEKLFF. The CDR3, as DNA: TGTGCCAGCAGGCAAAGACAGGGGTCGGGTGAAAAACTGTTTTTT.

This clone was recorded only once. The same CDR3 is also encoded by other DNA sequences in this sample. The chain couples TRBV19 to TRBJ2-7, with D maybe TRBD2 (5 bases). The CDR3 totals 12 residues. Germline CDR1 LNHDA, CDR2 SQIVND (reference sequence). V dropped 4 bases and J dropped 4 bases, with 8 bases sitting between them. The CDR3 DNA is TGTGCCAGTAGTACAAGCGGATACGAGCAGTACTTC. It codes for CASSTSGYEQYF.

The chain couples TRBV12-3 or TRBV12-4 to TRBJ2-7; 8 bases line up with TRBD1. Trimming at V came to 4 bases and at J to 1 base, leaving 0 bases not matched to a gene. CDR3 size: 13 residues. CDR3 nucleotides: TGTGCCAGCAGTTGGACAGGGTCCTACGAGCAGTACTTC. Protein: CASSWTGSYEQYF.

The chain combines TRBV5-5 with TRBJ1-1; 8 positions agree with TRBD1. Germline V CDR1 and CDR2: SGHKS, YYEKEE (reference sequence). The CDR3 spans 17 residues. With 3 bases clipped from V and 2 bases from J, the junction kept 12 bases outside the gene matches. This CDR3 reads CASSSDRGADRNTEAFF. In DNA, the CDR3 is TGTGCCAGCAGCTCTGACAGGGGCGCCGACCGTAACACTGAAGCTTTCTTT.

This rearrangement joins TRBV9 to TRBJ2-1, with 7 bases identical to TRBD1. Unmatched junction bases numbered 9, after V lost 4 bases and J lost 8 bases. The CDR3 runs to 14 residues. The germline V gene has CDR1 SGDLS and CDR2 YYNGEE. CDR3 region: CASSPLGQIDEQFF. The CDR3 DNA sequence: TGTGCCAGCAGCCCCCTGGGACAGATCGATGAGCAGTTCTTC.